The 20 T cell receptor beta chains reported below all come from one sample, sequenced in a study of blood T cell repertoires in COVID-19. Repertoires were generated with immunoSEQ multiplex PCR, while TCRdb's copy carries only in-frame clones and drops some. The table has about 190,000 clones, 60% to 80% seen once. What was sequenced was peripheral blood. The receptors derive from a woman aged 65 to 85 with acute or convalescent COVID-19.

The V call is TRBV24-1, the J call TRBJ2-1; TRBD1 matches 11 bases. The CDR3 totals 13 residues. The junction had 8 bases not matched to a gene; V was cut back by 4 bases and J by 16 bases. CDR1 is KGHDR, CDR2 SFDVKD, per germline. The CDR3 is CATSDRDRGYYFF. The CDR3, as DNA: TGTGCCACCAGTGACCGGGACAGGGGGTATTATTTCTTC.

The chain uses TRBV3-1 (or the pseudogene TRBV3-2) and TRBJ2-6; 11 bases align to TRBD2. The CDR3 consists of 19 residues. Germline CDR1 and CDR2: LGHDT and YNNKEL (reference sequence). The V and J ends lost 3 bases and 0 bases, in that order; junction bases with no gene match: 7. This CDR3 reads CASSHLWTSGPSGANVLTF. In DNA, the CDR3 is TGTGCCAGCAGCCATCTGTGGACTAGCGGGCCCTCTGGGGCCAACGTCCTGACTTTC.

V usage is TRBV11-2 and J usage is TRBJ2-3, with a possible D match to TRBD1 (5 bases). V was pared by 1 base and J by 6 bases, with 14 bases between. The germline V gene encodes CDR1 SGHAT and CDR2 FQNNGV. The CDR3 loop spans 15 amino acids. DNA for the CDR3: TGTGCCAGCAGCTTAGGTCCCGACAGAAGGGATACGCAGTATTTT. This encodes CASSLGPDRRDTQYF.

The V and J genes are TRBV7-9 and TRBJ2-7, with 9 bases lining up with TRBD1. The CDR3 is 15 amino acids. Germline V gene sequence: CDR1 SEHNR, CDR2 FQNEAQ (reference sequence). V lost 4 bases and J lost 4; bases outside the gene matches: 8. The CDR3 is CASSSPGQGWYEQYF. CDR3 sequence (DNA): TGTGCCAGCAGCTCCCCGGGACAGGGTTGGTACGAGCAGTACTTC.

About this clone itself: One junction end disagrees with the germline gene, perhaps due to a read error. V gene TRBV6-1 combines with J gene TRBJ2-1, with 8 bases aligning to TRBD2. Germline V CDR1 and CDR2: MNHNS, SASEGT. This CDR3 has 14 residues. DNA for the CDR3: TGTGCCAGCAGTGAAGAAGGTAGCGGGACACTCAAGGTCTTC. Amino acids: CASSEEGSGTLKVF.

The gene calls are TRBV18 and TRBJ2-2; D gene ambiguous. The germline gives CDR1 KGHSH, CDR2 LQKENI. Trimming shortened V by 6 bases and J by 6 bases, and 11 bases separated the two germline ends. CDR3 length: 13 amino acids. The CDR3 is CASSPPVAGELFF. The CDR3 DNA reads TGTGCCAGCTCCCCTCCCGTTGCCGGGGAGCTGTTTTTT.

The chain is built from TRBV11-2 and TRBJ1-4; no reliable D call. CDR3 length: 15 residues. Germline values: CDR1 SGHAT, CDR2 FQNNGV. Trimming pared 5 bases from V and 7 bases from J, leaving 17 bases between. The CDR3 region is CASSPIQNAGEKLFF. The CDR3 bases are TGTGCCAGCAGCCCAATACAGAACGCAGGTGAAAAACTGTTTTTT.

The CDR3 sequence: CASSPMTPGGANVLTF. The CDR3 bases are TGTGCCAGCAGCCCAATGACTCCCGGTGGGGCCAACGTCCTGACTTTC. The chain recombines TRBV7-3 with TRBJ2-6; D is ambiguous. The CDR3 spans 16 residues. Germline values: CDR1 SGHTA, CDR2 FQGTGA. V lost 5 bases to trimming and J lost 3 bases, with 14 bases between them.

This clone was observed many times. The chain links TRBV29-1 to TRBJ2-3, with D hard to call. Germline V gene lookup returns CDR1 SQVTM and CDR2 ANQGSEA. V was pared by 8 bases and J by 4 bases, with 16 bases between. The CDR3 extends over 13 amino acids. CDR3 in amino acids: CSPREASADTQYF. DNA of the CDR3: TGCAGCCCCCGAGAGGCCTCGGCAGATACGCAGTATTTT.

The chain has TRBV18 and TRBJ2-7, with D tentatively TRBD2 (6 bases). V gave up 0 bases and J gave up 5 bases, with 8 bases separating them. There are 13 residues in the CDR3. Looked up from germline, CDR1 is KGHSH and CDR2 is LQKENI. CDR3 nucleotide sequence: TGTGCCAGCTCACCACCTTTAGCGGACGAGCAGTACTTC. It yields the protein CASSPPLADEQYF.

This clone was counted a few times. The chain combines TRBV30 with TRBJ1-1, with D perhaps matching TRBD1 (5 bases). The CDR3 sequence is 13 residues long. V lost 1 base, J lost 4 bases, and 10 bases lay in between. Germline V gene sequence: CDR1 GTSNPN, CDR2 SVGIG (reference sequence). The CDR3 sequence is CAWSAGKSTEAFF. CDR3 bases: TGTGCCTGGAGTGCAGGGAAGAGCACTGAAGCTTTCTTT.

A few counts support this clone. The chain combines TRBV11-2 with TRBJ2-7, with TRBD2 matching 15 bases. CDR3 size: 19 residues. Looked up from germline, CDR1 is SGHAT and CDR2 is FQNNGV. Germline trimming cut 5 bases from V and 1 base from J; bases unmatched to any gene: 12. CDR3 protein: CASSPTAPGLAGGSYEQYF. Here the CDR3 DNA reads TGTGCCAGCAGCCCCACCGCCCCGGGACTAGCGGGAGGTTCCTACGAGCAGTACTTC.

The chain has TRBV2 and TRBJ2-5; unclear D gene. Per the germline V gene, CDR1 is SNHLY and CDR2 is FYNNEI. CDR3 length equals 14 residues. V lost 1 base, J lost 1 base, and 7 bases lay in between. CDR3 bases: TGTGCCAGCAGTGAAGGGGCAATCCAAGAGACCCAGTACTTC. It specifies CASSEGAIQETQYF.

This clone was observed a handful of times. The chain links TRBV4-2 to TRBJ2-6, with D possibly being TRBD1 (5 bases). The CDR3 is made up of 16 amino acids. The V and J ends lost 1 base and 2 bases respectively, with 9 bases between them. Per the germline V gene, CDR1 is LGHNA and CDR2 is YNFKEQ. In DNA, the CDR3 is TGTGCCAGCAGCCAAGCCCAAGGGGCTGGGGCCAACGTCCTGACTTTC. Its protein product is CASSQAQGAGANVLTF.

The genes are TRBV29-1 and TRBJ1-2, with D tentatively TRBD1 (5 bases). This CDR3 comprises 12 residues. Per germline, CDR1 SQVTM and CDR2 ANQGSEA. V lost 5 bases and J lost 6, with 13 bases in between. The CDR3 loop reads CSVRREGDGYTF. The DNA for the CDR3 is TGCAGCGTTCGCAGGGAGGGTGATGGCTACACCTTC.

V and J are TRBV7-2 and TRBJ1-1; perhaps TRBD1 as D (6 bases). Germline CDR1 reads SGHTA; CDR2 reads FQGNSA. This CDR3 region has 14 residues. V was trimmed by 2 bases and J by 3 bases, leaving 10 bases between them. The CDR3 bases are TGTGCCAGCAGCTTACAGGGGCTTTACACTGAAGCTTTCTTT. The encoded protein is CASSLQGLYTEAFF.

This clone was counted only a few times. This same CDR3 is encoded by further DNA sequences in the sample. The chain is built from TRBV5-1 and TRBJ2-3, with D possibly being TRBD2 (5 bases). V gave up 4 bases and J gave up 2 bases, with 8 bases separating them. Germline CDR1 SGHRS, CDR2 YFSETQ. This CDR3 is 13 amino acids long. CDR3 bases: TGCGCCAGCAGCCTAGCATTCACAGATACGCAGTATTTT. Its translation is CASSLAFTDTQYF.

This clone turned up a few times. This chain uses TRBV7-9 with TRBJ2-1; 8 bases are a match to TRBD2. This CDR3 spans 17 amino acids. J was trimmed by 4 bases and V by 5 bases; bases with no gene match: 13. CDR1 is SEHNR, CDR2 FQNEAQ, per germline (reference sequence). CDR3 sequence: CASSRILTSETYNEQFF. In nucleotides, the CDR3 is TGTGCCAGCAGCCGAATTTTGACTAGCGAAACTTACAATGAGCAGTTCTTC.

The chain couples TRBV19 to TRBJ1-3; 8 bases map to TRBD1. This CDR3 is built from 17 residues. Germline CDR1 is LNHDA and CDR2 is SQIVND (reference sequence). With 4 bases clipped from V and 1 base from J, the junction kept 9 bases outside the gene matches. The CDR3 nucleotides are TGTGCCAGTAGTACCACCAGGGACAGGACTTCTGGAAACACCATATATTTT. Encoded protein: CASSTTRDRTSGNTIYF.

J is TRBJ2-2 and V is TRBV7-2, with D possibly matching TRBD2 (6 bases). CDR1 is SGHTA, CDR2 FQGNSA, per germline. Trimming took off 5 bases at V and 1 base at J, with 14 bases between the two ends. This CDR3 region has 16 residues. CDR3 bases: TGTGCCAGCAGCCCCCGCGGAGGGATGAACACCGGGGAGCTGTTTTTT. Protein product: CASSPRGGMNTGELFF.